The following is a T cell receptor (beta chain) sequence with its context. Per the authors' pipeline: Nucleated cell number was recorded as an estimate derived from reference gene primer amplification. Some clones are missing from TCRdb's copy, which holds only in-frame ones; the method was immunoSEQ multiplex PCR. Clone size and the V and J calls come from that table; the DNA yielded D and trimming. The sample has 180,000 or so clones, around 86% seen once; the top ten hold about 8.2%. Germline CDR1 and CDR2: LNHDA and SQIVND (reference sequence). This CDR3 comprises 17 residues. Losses at the gene ends were 7 bases for V and 0 bases for J; bases not matched to a gene: 7. These data belong to a study of blood T cell repertoires in COVID-19. Whole-study context: The United States, Italy and Spain were the sources of the acute and convalescent COVID-19 samples. Sources were T cells, B-cell-depleted T cells, or PBMCs; the material itself was cDNA or gDNA.

The sample consisted of peripheral blood. The receptor's source is a man aged 55 to 70 with acute or convalescent COVID-19. This chain joins TRBV19 and TRBJ2-6, with 9 bases aligning to TRBD2. CDR3 in DNA: TGTGCCAGTATGGCTAGCGGGAATCCCTCTGGGGCCAACGTCCTGACTTTC. Its protein product is CASMASGNPSGANVLTF.